These T cell receptor beta chains were read from a single sample in a study of early T cells in non-severe SARS-CoV-2 infection. One entry per CDR3 protein results from TCRdb running MiXCR on the 5' RACE reads. Among more than 65,000 distinct CDR3 sequences, roughly 13% were seen once, and the ten largest hold 0.95% to 1.3%. Sequencing input: whole blood. The receptors derive from an adult who was a healthcare worker with PCR-confirmed SARS-CoV-2 infection or an uninfected control (not recorded which). CDR3s include the opening cysteine and the closing phenylalanine or tryptophan. Each record gives: V gene, J gene, clone size, D gene, CDR3 DNA, CDR3 protein. A D gene is named only where the DNA matches it firmly. Clone size is stated in some rows and not others, as once, few, many or a class when expanded.

v_gene: TRBV20-1; j_gene: TRBJ1-1; abundance: few; d_gene: -; CDR3nt: TGCAGTGCTCCCAGGGATCCGAACACTGAAGCTTTCTTT; CDR3aa: CSAPRDPNTEAFF
v_gene: TRBV7-6; j_gene: TRBJ1-4; abundance: many; d_gene: TRBD1; CDR3nt: TGTGCCAGCAGCTCCCGACAGGGAGGAAAACTGTTTTTT; CDR3aa: CASSSRQGGKLFF
v_gene: TRBV7-9; j_gene: TRBJ1-1; abundance: few; d_gene: -; CDR3nt: TGTGCCAGCAGCGCCGAAGGGAACACTGAAGCTTTCTTT; CDR3aa: CASSAEGNTEAFF
v_gene: TRBV3-1; j_gene: TRBJ2-7; abundance: -; d_gene: -; CDR3nt: TGTGCCAGCAGCCGCACAGAATACGAGCAGTACTTC; CDR3aa: CASSRTEYEQYF
v_gene: TRBV20-1; j_gene: TRBJ1-6; abundance: many; d_gene: TRBD1; CDR3nt: TGCAGTGCTGCCGGGGACAGAAAAAATTCACCCCTCCACTTT; CDR3aa: CSAAGDRKNSPLHF
v_gene: TRBV12-3/TRBV12-4; j_gene: TRBJ2-7; abundance: -; d_gene: -; CDR3nt: TGTGCCAGCAGTCAGGGGATCCGCACTTACGAGCAGTACTTC; CDR3aa: CASSQGIRTYEQYF
v_gene: TRBV11-2; j_gene: TRBJ2-5; abundance: many; d_gene: TRBD2; CDR3nt: TGTGCCAGCAGCCAGAGACTAGCGGGAGGACGAGAGACCCAGTACTTC; CDR3aa: CASSQRLAGGRETQYF
v_gene: TRBV6-2/TRBV6-3; j_gene: TRBJ1-1; abundance: -; d_gene: -; CDR3nt: TGTGCCAGCAGAAAGAACACTGAAGCTTTCTTT; CDR3aa: CASRKNTEAFF
v_gene: TRBV19; j_gene: TRBJ2-6; abundance: -; d_gene: -; CDR3nt: TGTGCCAGTAGCACCCCAGGGGCCGCCTCTGGGGCCAACGTCCTGACTTTC; CDR3aa: CASSTPGAASGANVLTF
v_gene: TRBV19; j_gene: TRBJ1-2; abundance: -; d_gene: -; CDR3nt: TGTGCCAGTAGTATAACGGGACCGGCCTATGGCTACACCTTC; CDR3aa: CASSITGPAYGYTF
v_gene: TRBV5-4; j_gene: TRBJ2-7; abundance: many; d_gene: TRBD1; CDR3nt: TGTGCCAGCAGCTTGGGGCTGGGACAGTACTACGAGCAGTACTTC; CDR3aa: CASSLGLGQYYEQYF
v_gene: TRBV29-1; j_gene: TRBJ2-3; abundance: many; d_gene: -; CDR3nt: TGCAGCGTTGATATAACAGGGAGCACAGATACGCAGTATTTT; CDR3aa: CSVDITGSTDTQYF
v_gene: TRBV5-4; j_gene: TRBJ2-7; abundance: many; d_gene: TRBD1; CDR3nt: TGTGCCAGCAGCTACGGGACAGGGGGCTACGAGCAGTACTTC; CDR3aa: CASSYGTGGYEQYF
v_gene: TRBV29-1; j_gene: TRBJ2-1; abundance: many; d_gene: TRBD2; CDR3nt: TGCAGCGCCCCAAAGCGGGGGGTTGTCAATGAGCAGTTCTTC; CDR3aa: CSAPKRGVVNEQFF
v_gene: TRBV4-3; j_gene: TRBJ2-7; abundance: few; d_gene: TRBD2; CDR3nt: TGCGCCAGCAGCCAAGACCTAGCGGGGGGGTACGAGCAGTACTTC; CDR3aa: CASSQDLAGGYEQYF
v_gene: TRBV7-9; j_gene: TRBJ2-7; abundance: -; d_gene: -; CDR3nt: TGTGCCAGCAGCTTAGCTGTCAGCGCCTACGAGCAGTACTTC; CDR3aa: CASSLAVSAYEQYF
v_gene: TRBV6-2/TRBV6-3; j_gene: TRBJ2-3; abundance: -; d_gene: -; CDR3nt: TGTGCCAGCGGGGCGGCGGCAGATACGCAGTATTTT; CDR3aa: CASGAAADTQYF
v_gene: TRBV11-3; j_gene: TRBJ2-1; abundance: -; d_gene: -; CDR3nt: TGTGCCAGCAGCTCGACAGGAGAGCAGTTCTTC; CDR3aa: CASSSTGEQFF
v_gene: TRBV7-6; j_gene: TRBJ2-3; abundance: many; d_gene: TRBD2; CDR3nt: TGTGCCAGCAGCCCGGAGGCGGGAGAGACCGGGGATACGCAGTATTTT; CDR3aa: CASSPEAGETGDTQYF
v_gene: TRBV7-2; j_gene: TRBJ1-1; abundance: many; d_gene: -; CDR3nt: TGTGCCAGCAGCTCCCAACAGGGTGGAGTCACTGAAGCTTTCTTT; CDR3aa: CASSSQQGGVTEAFF
v_gene: TRBV28; j_gene: TRBJ1-5; abundance: many; d_gene: TRBD1; CDR3nt: TGTGCCAGCAGTTTTCGTTCGGGACAGGGGGCAAAGCCCCAGCATTTT; CDR3aa: CASSFRSGQGAKPQHF
v_gene: TRBV9; j_gene: TRBJ2-5; abundance: many; d_gene: -; CDR3nt: TGTGCCAGCAGCGTAGAAAAATGGACGGGGTTGGAGACCCAGTACTTC; CDR3aa: CASSVEKWTGLETQYF
v_gene: TRBV13; j_gene: TRBJ2-4; abundance: many; d_gene: -; CDR3nt: TGTGCCAGCAGCTTAGCGCTAGCCAAAAACATTCAGTACTTC; CDR3aa: CASSLALAKNIQYF
v_gene: TRBV27; j_gene: TRBJ2-3; abundance: -; d_gene: TRBD2; CDR3nt: TGTGCCAGCAGTTTATTGGCGGGAGGCCCTGTGGATACGCAGTATTTT; CDR3aa: CASSLLAGGPVDTQYF
v_gene: TRBV30; j_gene: TRBJ2-7; abundance: -; d_gene: -; CDR3nt: TGTGCCTGGAGTGTAGAGTATCGGCCCTACGAGCAGTACTTC; CDR3aa: CAWSVEYRPYEQYF
v_gene: TRBV4-3; j_gene: TRBJ2-5; abundance: few; d_gene: -; CDR3nt: TGCGCCAGCAGCCAAGTGAACAACCGTCGGACCCAGTACTTC; CDR3aa: CASSQVNNRRTQYF
v_gene: TRBV7-2; j_gene: TRBJ1-5; abundance: few; d_gene: -; CDR3nt: TGTGCCAGCAGCTTTCTGCGCAATCAGCCCCAGCATTTT; CDR3aa: CASSFLRNQPQHF
v_gene: TRBV4-2; j_gene: TRBJ2-3; abundance: many; d_gene: -; CDR3nt: TGTGCCAGCAGCCGAAACAGTGAGGGCACAGATACGCAGTATTTT; CDR3aa: CASSRNSEGTDTQYF
v_gene: TRBV5-1; j_gene: TRBJ1-1; abundance: -; d_gene: -; CDR3nt: TGCGCCAGCAGCTCGATGACAGGCGTGAATGCTTTCTTT; CDR3aa: CASSSMTGVNAFF
v_gene: TRBV19; j_gene: TRBJ2-7; abundance: -; d_gene: -; CDR3nt: TGTGCCAGAAGTATAGGTGCGGGACAGACCTACGAGCAGTACTTC; CDR3aa: CARSIGAGQTYEQYF
v_gene: TRBV20-1; j_gene: TRBJ2-5; abundance: many; d_gene: TRBD2; CDR3nt: TGCAGTGCTAGGCGGGAGCTTGGAGAGACCCAGTACTTC; CDR3aa: CSARRELGETQYF
v_gene: TRBV5-1; j_gene: TRBJ1-2; abundance: many; d_gene: -; CDR3nt: TGCGCCAGCAGCTTGGATGGCCCCCCTTTCCTCTATGGCTACACCTTC; CDR3aa: CASSLDGPPFLYGYTF
v_gene: TRBV7-6; j_gene: TRBJ1-4; abundance: -; d_gene: -; CDR3nt: TGTGCCAGCAGCTTAGCTGAGGGCCGAAAACTGTTTTTT; CDR3aa: CASSLAEGRKLFF
v_gene: TRBV7-9; j_gene: TRBJ2-1; abundance: many; d_gene: -; CDR3nt: TGTGCCAGCAGCTTATCCGGGGAGGGGGTATACAATGAGCAGTTCTTC; CDR3aa: CASSLSGEGVYNEQFF
v_gene: TRBV29-1; j_gene: TRBJ1-3; abundance: few; d_gene: -; CDR3nt: TGCAGCGTGACCGTTGGAAACACCATATATTTT; CDR3aa: CSVTVGNTIYF
v_gene: TRBV5-4; j_gene: TRBJ2-3; abundance: many; d_gene: -; CDR3nt: TGTGCCAGCAGCTTGAAGTCTATCACAGATACGCAGTATTTT; CDR3aa: CASSLKSITDTQYF
v_gene: TRBV7-2; j_gene: TRBJ2-5; abundance: many; d_gene: TRBD2; CDR3nt: TGTGCCAGCAGGGCTAGCGCTAGCGGGAGGAGAAGAAATGGAGAGACCCAGTACTTC; CDR3aa: CASRASASGRRRNGETQYF
v_gene: TRBV9; j_gene: TRBJ2-7; abundance: few; d_gene: TRBD1; CDR3nt: TGTGCCAGCAGCGGGAACCAGGGGGCCATCCTACTCGAGCAGTACTTC; CDR3aa: CASSGNQGAILLEQYF
v_gene: TRBV28; j_gene: TRBJ1-1; abundance: many; d_gene: -; CDR3nt: TGTGCCAGCAGCCAGCTGAACACTGAAGCTTTCTTT; CDR3aa: CASSQLNTEAFF
v_gene: TRBV29-1; j_gene: TRBJ2-1; abundance: -; d_gene: -; CDR3nt: TGCAGCGTTGATGCTGGCCGGCAGTTCTTC; CDR3aa: CSVDAGRQFF
v_gene: TRBV29-1; j_gene: TRBJ2-7; abundance: many; d_gene: -; CDR3nt: TGCAGCGTTGTTAGCGGCTGGCCTACCTACGAGCAGTACTTC; CDR3aa: CSVVSGWPTYEQYF
v_gene: TRBV12-3/TRBV12-4; j_gene: TRBJ2-7; abundance: -; d_gene: TRBD2; CDR3nt: TGTGCCAGCAGTCCCCGGGGGGTAGGCCACGAGCAGTACTTC; CDR3aa: CASSPRGVGHEQYF
v_gene: TRBV18; j_gene: TRBJ2-5; abundance: many; d_gene: TRBD2; CDR3nt: TGTGCCAGCTCACCACTAGCGGGAGAGCGAGAGACCCAGTACTTC; CDR3aa: CASSPLAGERETQYF
v_gene: TRBV28; j_gene: TRBJ1-1; abundance: few; d_gene: TRBD1; CDR3nt: TGTGCCAGCAGTGGTCGACAGGGGGCTCAGAACACTGAAGCTTTCTTT; CDR3aa: CASSGRQGAQNTEAFF
v_gene: TRBV28; j_gene: TRBJ2-7; abundance: -; d_gene: -; CDR3nt: TGTGCCAGCATCCCCGGGGCTAGCTACGAGCAGTACTTC; CDR3aa: CASIPGASYEQYF
v_gene: TRBV18; j_gene: TRBJ1-5; abundance: many; d_gene: -; CDR3nt: TGTGCCAGCTCACTCGGGCCAGTCAATCAGCCCCAGCATTTT; CDR3aa: CASSLGPVNQPQHF
v_gene: TRBV10-3; j_gene: TRBJ2-4; abundance: -; d_gene: -; CDR3nt: TGTGCCATCAGTGACTGGACTGGGGCGTACTTC; CDR3aa: CAISDWTGAYF
v_gene: TRBV6-5; j_gene: TRBJ2-4; abundance: -; d_gene: TRBD2; CDR3nt: TGTGCCAGCAGTTACTTTCCGGGGACTAGCGTTTACTTC; CDR3aa: CASSYFPGTSVYF
v_gene: TRBV9; j_gene: TRBJ2-1; abundance: many; d_gene: -; CDR3nt: TGTGCCAGCAGCGTCCAGGGGTCTGGGGGACTCGCTTACAATGAGCAGTTCTTC; CDR3aa: CASSVQGSGGLAYNEQFF
v_gene: TRBV6-5; j_gene: TRBJ2-1; abundance: few; d_gene: -; CDR3nt: TGTGCCACCTCAGTGTGGGGCTTCAACAATGAGCAGTTCTTC; CDR3aa: CATSVWGFNNEQFF
v_gene: TRBV5-1; j_gene: TRBJ2-7; abundance: many; d_gene: TRBD2; CDR3nt: TGCGCCAGCAGCTTGGGCCTAGCGGGGACCTACGAGCAGTACTTC; CDR3aa: CASSLGLAGTYEQYF
v_gene: TRBV29-1; j_gene: TRBJ2-5; abundance: many; d_gene: -; CDR3nt: TGCAGCGTTGCCCGTCCTACTAGTAAGGAGACCCAGTACTTC; CDR3aa: CSVARPTSKETQYF
v_gene: TRBV6-5; j_gene: TRBJ2-4; abundance: many; d_gene: -; CDR3nt: TGTGCCAGCAGGAGGGGAGGCATTGACATTCAGTACTTC; CDR3aa: CASRRGGIDIQYF
v_gene: TRBV7-9; j_gene: TRBJ1-5; abundance: many; d_gene: -; CDR3nt: TGTGCCAGCAGCTTAGACGTGGGGGATCAGCCCCAGCATTTT; CDR3aa: CASSLDVGDQPQHF